This TCR beta chain was obtained from a study of CD8+CD57+ T cells in acquired aplastic anemia. Study-level background: An average of 3.2 ug of DNA was obtained from sorted CD4+ and CD8+ cells. Healthy donor CD4+ cell samples had a mean of around 10 million reads. Overall study results and limits: Approximately 29 was the count of CD8+ CDR3 sequences that patients shared with controls.

V shed 2 bases and J 7 bases; nucleotides not matched to a gene: 6. Germline CDR1 and CDR2: SGHTA and FQGTGA. The CDR3 consists of 15 residues. CDR3 and TCR beta VDJ profiling relied on genomic DNA as the template. TCRdb recomputed calls from the reads with MiXCR, one row per CDR3 protein. The sample includes about 180,000 distinct CDR3 sequences, 40% to 55% of them seen just once. About this clonotype itself: Its antigen is unidentified.

Sequenced: sorted CD4+, CD8+, or CD8+CD57+ T cells (not recorded which) from PBMCs. V is TRBV7-3 and J is TRBJ2-1; 9 positions match TRBD1. The source is a human donor in good health. In nucleotides, the CDR3 is TGTGCCAGCAGCTTAGAAGTGACAGGGGGTAATGAGCAGTTCTTC. It encodes CASSLEVTGGNEQFF.